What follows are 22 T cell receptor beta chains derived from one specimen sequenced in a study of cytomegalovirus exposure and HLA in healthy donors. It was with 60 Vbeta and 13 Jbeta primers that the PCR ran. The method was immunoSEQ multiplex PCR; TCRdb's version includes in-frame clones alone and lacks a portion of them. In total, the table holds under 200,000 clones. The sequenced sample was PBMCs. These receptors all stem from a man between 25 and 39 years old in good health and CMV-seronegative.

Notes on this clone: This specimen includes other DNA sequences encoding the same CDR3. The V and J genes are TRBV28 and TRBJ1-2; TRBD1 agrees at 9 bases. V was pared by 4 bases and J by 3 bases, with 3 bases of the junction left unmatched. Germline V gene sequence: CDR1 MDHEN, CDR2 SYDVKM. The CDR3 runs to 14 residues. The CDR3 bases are TGTGCCAGCAGTTCGGGACAGGGTGACTATGGCTACACCTTC. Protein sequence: CASSSGQGDYGYTF.

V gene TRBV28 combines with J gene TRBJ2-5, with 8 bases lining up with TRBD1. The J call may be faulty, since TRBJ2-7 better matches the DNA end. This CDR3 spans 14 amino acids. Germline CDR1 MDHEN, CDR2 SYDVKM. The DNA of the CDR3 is TGTGCCAGCAACAAACAGGGGGGAATCTACGAGCAGTACTTC. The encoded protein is CASNKQGGIYEQYF.

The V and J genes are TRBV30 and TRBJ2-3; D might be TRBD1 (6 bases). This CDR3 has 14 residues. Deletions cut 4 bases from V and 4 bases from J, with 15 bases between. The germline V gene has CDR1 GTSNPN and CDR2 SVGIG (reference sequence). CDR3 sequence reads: CAWTPGVSPDTQYF. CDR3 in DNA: TGTGCCTGGACCCCAGGGGTGAGTCCAGATACGCAGTATTTT. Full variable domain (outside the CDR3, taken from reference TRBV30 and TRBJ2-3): SQTIHQWPATLVQPVGSPLSLECTVEGTSNPNLYWYRQAAGRGLQLLFYSVGIGQISSEVPQNLSASRPQDRQFILSSKKLLLSDSGFYLCAWTPGVSPDTQYFGPGTRLTVL.

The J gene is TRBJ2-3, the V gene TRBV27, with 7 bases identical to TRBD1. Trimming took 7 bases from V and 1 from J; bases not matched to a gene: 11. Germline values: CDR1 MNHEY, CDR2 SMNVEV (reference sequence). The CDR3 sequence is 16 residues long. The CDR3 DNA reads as TGTGCCAGCACTTACTCCTACAGGGGTCGCACAGATACGCAGTATTTT. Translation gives CASTYSYRGRTDTQYF.

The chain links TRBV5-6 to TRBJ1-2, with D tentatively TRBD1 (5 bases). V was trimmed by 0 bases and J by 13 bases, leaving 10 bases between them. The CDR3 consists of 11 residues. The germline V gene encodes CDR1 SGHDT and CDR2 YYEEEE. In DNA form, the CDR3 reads TGTGCCAGCAGCTTGGCAGGGTTTTTCACCTTC. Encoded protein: CASSLAGFFTF.

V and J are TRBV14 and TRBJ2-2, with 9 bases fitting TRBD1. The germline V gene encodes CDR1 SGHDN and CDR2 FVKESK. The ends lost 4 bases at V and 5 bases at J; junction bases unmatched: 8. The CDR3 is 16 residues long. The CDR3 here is CASSPQPDRGTGELFF. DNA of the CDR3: TGTGCCAGCAGCCCACAACCAGACAGGGGGACCGGGGAGCTGTTTTTT.

CDR3 bases: TGTGCCAGCAGCTTGGGCGGTGCTAGCGGCAATGAGCAGTTCTTC. Translated: CASSLGGASGNEQFF. V is TRBV5-4 and J is TRBJ2-1; TRBD2 agrees at 7 bases. This CDR3 has 15 residues. Unmatched junction bases numbered 6, after V lost 0 bases and J lost 6 bases. Germline CDR1 SGHNT, CDR2 YYREEE (reference sequence).

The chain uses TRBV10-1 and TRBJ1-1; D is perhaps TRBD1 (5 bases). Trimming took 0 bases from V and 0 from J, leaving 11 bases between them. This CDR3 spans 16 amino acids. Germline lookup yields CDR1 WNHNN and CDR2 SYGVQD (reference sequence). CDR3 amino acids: CASSESLTALNTEAFF. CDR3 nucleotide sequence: TGCGCCAGCAGTGAGTCGTTGACAGCTCTGAACACTGAAGCTTTCTTT.

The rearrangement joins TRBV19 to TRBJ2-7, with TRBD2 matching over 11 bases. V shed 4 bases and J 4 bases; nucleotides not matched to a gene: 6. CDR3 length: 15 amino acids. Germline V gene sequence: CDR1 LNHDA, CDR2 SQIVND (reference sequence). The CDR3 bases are TGTGCCAGTAGTAGTAAGGGACTAGCGGAATACGAGCAGTACTTC. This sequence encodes CASSSKGLAEYEQYF.

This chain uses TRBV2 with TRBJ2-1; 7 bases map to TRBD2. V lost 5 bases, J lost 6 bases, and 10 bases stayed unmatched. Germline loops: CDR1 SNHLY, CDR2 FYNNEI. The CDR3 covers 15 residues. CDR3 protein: CASSQSITGGNEQFF. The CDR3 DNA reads TGTGCCAGCAGTCAGTCTATAACGGGGGGCAATGAGCAGTTCTTC.

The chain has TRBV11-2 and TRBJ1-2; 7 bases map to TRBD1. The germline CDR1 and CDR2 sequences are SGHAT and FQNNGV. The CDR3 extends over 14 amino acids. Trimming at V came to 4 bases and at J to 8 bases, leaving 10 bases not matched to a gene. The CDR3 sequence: CASSSGQSVRGYTF. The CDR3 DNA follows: TGTGCCAGCAGCTCGGGACAGTCCGTGAGGGGCTACACCTTC.

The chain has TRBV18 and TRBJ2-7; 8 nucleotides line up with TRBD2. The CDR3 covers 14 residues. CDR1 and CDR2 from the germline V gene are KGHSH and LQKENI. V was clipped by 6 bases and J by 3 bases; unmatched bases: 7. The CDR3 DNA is TGTGCCAGCTCCCAACTAGCGGATCACTACGAGCAGTACTTC. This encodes CASSQLADHYEQYF.

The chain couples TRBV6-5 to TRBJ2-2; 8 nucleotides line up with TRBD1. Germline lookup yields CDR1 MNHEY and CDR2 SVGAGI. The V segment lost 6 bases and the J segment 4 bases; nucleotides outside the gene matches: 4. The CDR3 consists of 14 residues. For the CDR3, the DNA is TGTGCCAGCAGCAGGACAGGGCCCACCGGGGAGCTGTTTTTT. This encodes CASSRTGPTGELFF.

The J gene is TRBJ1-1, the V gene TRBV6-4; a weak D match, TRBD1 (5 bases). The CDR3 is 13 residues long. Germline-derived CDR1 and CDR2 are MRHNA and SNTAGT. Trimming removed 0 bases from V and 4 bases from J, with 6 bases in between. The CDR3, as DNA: TGTGCCAGCAGTGACTCAAGGGGCACTGAAGCTTTCTTT. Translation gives CASSDSRGTEAFF.

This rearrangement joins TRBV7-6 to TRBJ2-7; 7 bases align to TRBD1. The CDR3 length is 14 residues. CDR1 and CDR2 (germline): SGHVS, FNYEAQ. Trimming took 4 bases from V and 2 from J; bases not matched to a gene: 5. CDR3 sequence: CASSSGQVPYEQYF. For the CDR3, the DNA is TGTGCCAGCAGCTCAGGACAGGTCCCCTACGAGCAGTACTTC.

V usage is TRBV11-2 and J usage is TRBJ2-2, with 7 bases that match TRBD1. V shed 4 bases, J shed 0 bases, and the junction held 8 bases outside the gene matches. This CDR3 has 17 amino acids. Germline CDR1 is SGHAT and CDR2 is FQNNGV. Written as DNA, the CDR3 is TGTGCCAGCAGCTCGAGATACGGGACAGCGAACACCGGGGAGCTGTTTTTT. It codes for CASSSRYGTANTGELFF.

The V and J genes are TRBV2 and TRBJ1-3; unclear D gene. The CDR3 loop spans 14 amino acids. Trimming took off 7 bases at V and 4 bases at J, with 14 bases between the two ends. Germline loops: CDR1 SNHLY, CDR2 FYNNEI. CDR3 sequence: CASTDSVGGNTIYF. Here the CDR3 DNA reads TGTGCCAGCACCGACTCCGTCGGGGGAAACACCATATATTTT.

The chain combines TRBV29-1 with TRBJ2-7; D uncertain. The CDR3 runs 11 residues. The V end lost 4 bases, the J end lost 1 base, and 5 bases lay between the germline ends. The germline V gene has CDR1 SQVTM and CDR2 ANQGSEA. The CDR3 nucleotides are TGCAGCGTTGCTCTATCCTACGAGCAGTACTTC. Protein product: CSVALSYEQYF.

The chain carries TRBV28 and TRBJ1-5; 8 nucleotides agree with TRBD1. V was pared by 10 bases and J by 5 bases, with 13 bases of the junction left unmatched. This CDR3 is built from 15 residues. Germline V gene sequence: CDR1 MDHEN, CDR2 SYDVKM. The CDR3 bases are TGTGCCATCTCACGGACAGGGCAGGCCCATCAGCCCCAGCATTTT. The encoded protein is CAISRTGQAHQPQHF.

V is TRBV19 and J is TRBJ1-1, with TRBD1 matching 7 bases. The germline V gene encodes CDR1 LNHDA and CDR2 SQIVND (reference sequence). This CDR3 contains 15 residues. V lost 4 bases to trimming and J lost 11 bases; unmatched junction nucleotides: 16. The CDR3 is CASSTGTAPAVEAFF. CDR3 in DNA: TGTGCCAGTAGTACCGGGACAGCACCAGCTGTTGAGGCTTTCTTT. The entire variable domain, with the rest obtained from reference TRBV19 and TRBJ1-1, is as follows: DGGITQSPKYLFRKEGQNVTLSCEQNLNHDAMYWYRQDPGQGLRLIYYSQIVNDFQKGDIAEGYSVSREKKESFPLTVTSAQKNPTAFYLCASSTGTAPAVEAFFGQGTRLTVV.

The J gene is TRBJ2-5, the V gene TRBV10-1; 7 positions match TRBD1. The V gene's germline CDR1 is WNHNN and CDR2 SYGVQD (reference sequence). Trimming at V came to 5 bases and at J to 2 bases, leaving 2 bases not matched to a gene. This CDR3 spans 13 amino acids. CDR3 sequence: CASSMGQQETQYF. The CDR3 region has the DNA TGCGCCAGCAGTATGGGACAGCAAGAGACCCAGTACTTC.

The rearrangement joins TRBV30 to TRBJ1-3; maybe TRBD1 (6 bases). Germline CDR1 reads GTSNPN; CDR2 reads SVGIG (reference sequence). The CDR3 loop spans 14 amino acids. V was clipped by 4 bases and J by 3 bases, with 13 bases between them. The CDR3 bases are TGTGCCTGGACAAGGACAGCCTATGGAAACACCATATATTTT. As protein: CAWTRTAYGNTIYF.